This T cell receptor (beta chain) originates from a study of early T cells in non-severe SARS-CoV-2 infection. Study context: The input, bulk RNA from unsorted whole blood, was sequenced, and chains were unpaired. Study findings and constraints: Private and CD4 specificities were missed by VDJdb matching, skewed to anti-spike CD8.

The CDR3 has 17 residues. V lost 1 base and J lost 6, with 19 bases in between. CDR1 and CDR2 (germline): SGHTA, FQGTGA. Individual cDNA molecules were tagged with unique molecular identifiers, the study reported. TCRdb independently ran MiXCR on the 5' RACE reads; one entry per CDR3 protein. The sample carries 70,000 to 85,000 distinct CDR3 sequences, around 12% recorded once. As for this clonotype: Its antigen remains unknown.

The TCR sequence derives from an adult who was a healthcare worker with PCR-confirmed SARS-CoV-2 infection or an uninfected control (not recorded which). The donor label of this sample is uncertain. The sample was whole blood, taken at baseline. The chain uses TRBV7-3 and TRBJ2-1, with a weak D call TRBD2 (5 bases). The CDR3 here is CASSLNWGVSPGNEQFF. Here the CDR3 DNA reads TGTGCCAGCAGCTTAAATTGGGGAGTTAGCCCGGGCAATGAGCAGTTCTTC.